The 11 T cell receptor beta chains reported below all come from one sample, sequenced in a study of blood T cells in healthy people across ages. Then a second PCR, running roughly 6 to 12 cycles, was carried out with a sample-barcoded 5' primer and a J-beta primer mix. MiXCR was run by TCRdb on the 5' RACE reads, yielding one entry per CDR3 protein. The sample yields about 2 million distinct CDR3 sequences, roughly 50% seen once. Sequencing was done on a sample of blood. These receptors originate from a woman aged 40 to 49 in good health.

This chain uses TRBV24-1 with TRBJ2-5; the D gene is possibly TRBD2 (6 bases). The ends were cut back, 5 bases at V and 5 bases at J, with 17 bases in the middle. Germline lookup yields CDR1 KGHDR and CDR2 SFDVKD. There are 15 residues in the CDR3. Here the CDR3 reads CATSAASGTSETQYF. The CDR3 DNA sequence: TGTGCCACCAGTGCAGCATCCGGGACTTCGGAGACCCAGTACTTC.

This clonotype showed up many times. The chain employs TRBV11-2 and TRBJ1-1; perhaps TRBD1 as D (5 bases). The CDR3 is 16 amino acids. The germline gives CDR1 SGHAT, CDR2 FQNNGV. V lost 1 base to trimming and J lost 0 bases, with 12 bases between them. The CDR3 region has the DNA TGTGCCAGCAGCTTAGTTGGGGGTGGCATGAACACTGAAGCTTTCTTT. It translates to CASSLVGGGMNTEAFF.

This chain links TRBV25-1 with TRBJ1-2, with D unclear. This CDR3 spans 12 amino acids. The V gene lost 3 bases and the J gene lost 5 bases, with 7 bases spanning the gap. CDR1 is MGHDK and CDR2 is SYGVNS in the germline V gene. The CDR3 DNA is TGTGCCAGCAGTGACGGACGGTATGGCTACACCTTC. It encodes CASSDGRYGYTF.

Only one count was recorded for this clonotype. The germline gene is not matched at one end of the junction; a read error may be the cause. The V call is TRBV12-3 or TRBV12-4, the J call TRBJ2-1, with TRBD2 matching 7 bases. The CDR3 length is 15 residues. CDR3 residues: CASSPTSSSHNEQFF. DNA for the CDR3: TGTGCCAGCAGTCCGACTAGCAGCTCCCACAATGAGCAGTTCTTC.

The chain's CDR3 is CASTYTGGLTDTQYF. In DNA form, the CDR3 reads TGTGCCAGCACCTATACAGGGGGCCTCACAGATACGCAGTATTTT. The chain carries TRBV7-2 and TRBJ2-3; 9 positions match TRBD1. CDR1 is SGHTA, CDR2 FQGNSA, per germline. V shed 7 bases and J 2 bases; nucleotides not matched to a gene: 7. CDR3 length: 15 residues. Full variable domain (remainder filled in from reference TRBV7-2 and TRBJ2-3): GAGVSQSPSNKVTEKGKDVELRCDPISGHTALYWYRQSLGQGLEFLIYFQGNSAPDKSGLPSDRFSAERTGGSVSTLTIQRTQQEDSAVYLCASTYTGGLTDTQYFGPGTRLTVL.

The CDR3 sequence is CASSSPRGQGVYGYTF. For the CDR3, the DNA is TGTGCCAGCAGCTCACCCCGTGGACAGGGGGTTTATGGCTACACCTTC. The chain recombines TRBV5-6 with TRBJ1-2; TRBD1 matches at 10 bases. The germline CDR1 and CDR2 sequences are SGHDT and YYEEEE. The CDR3 runs to 16 residues. V lost 3 bases to trimming and J lost 5 bases; unmatched junction nucleotides: 10.

The CDR3 loop is CASSTGSAYEQYF. DNA of the CDR3: TGTGCCAGCAGTACTGGCAGCGCCTACGAGCAGTACTTC. The V call is TRBV2, the J call TRBJ2-7; no reliable D call. The CDR3 spans 13 residues. Germline lookup yields CDR1 SNHLY and CDR2 FYNNEI. V lost 5 bases to trimming and J lost 2 bases, with 10 bases between them.

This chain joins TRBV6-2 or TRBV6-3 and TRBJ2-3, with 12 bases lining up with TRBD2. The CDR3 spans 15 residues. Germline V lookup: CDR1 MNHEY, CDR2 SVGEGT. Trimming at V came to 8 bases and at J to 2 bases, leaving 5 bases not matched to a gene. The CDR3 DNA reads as TGTGCCAGCGAACTAGCGGGGGGTTTCACAGATACGCAGTATTTT. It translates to CASELAGGFTDTQYF.

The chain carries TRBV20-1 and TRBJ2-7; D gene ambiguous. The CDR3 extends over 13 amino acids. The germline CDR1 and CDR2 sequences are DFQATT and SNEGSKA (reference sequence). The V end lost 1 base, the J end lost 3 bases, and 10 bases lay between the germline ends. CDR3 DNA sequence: TGCAGTGCTAGAGTTGGTCCCTTCTACGAGCAGTACTTC. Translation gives CSARVGPFYEQYF.

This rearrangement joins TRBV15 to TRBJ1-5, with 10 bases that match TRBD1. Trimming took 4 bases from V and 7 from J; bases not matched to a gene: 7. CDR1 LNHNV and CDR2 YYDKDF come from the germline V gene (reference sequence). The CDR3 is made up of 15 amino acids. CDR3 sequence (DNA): TGTGCCACCAGCATTGACAGGGGGCTCAACCAGCCCCAGCATTTT. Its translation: CATSIDRGLNQPQHF.

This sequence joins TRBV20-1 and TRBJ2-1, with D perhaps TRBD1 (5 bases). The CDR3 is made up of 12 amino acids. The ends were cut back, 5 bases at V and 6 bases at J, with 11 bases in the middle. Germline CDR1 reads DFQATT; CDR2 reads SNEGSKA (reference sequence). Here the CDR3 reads CSAVQGGNEQFF. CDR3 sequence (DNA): TGCAGTGCTGTTCAGGGTGGCAATGAGCAGTTCTTC.